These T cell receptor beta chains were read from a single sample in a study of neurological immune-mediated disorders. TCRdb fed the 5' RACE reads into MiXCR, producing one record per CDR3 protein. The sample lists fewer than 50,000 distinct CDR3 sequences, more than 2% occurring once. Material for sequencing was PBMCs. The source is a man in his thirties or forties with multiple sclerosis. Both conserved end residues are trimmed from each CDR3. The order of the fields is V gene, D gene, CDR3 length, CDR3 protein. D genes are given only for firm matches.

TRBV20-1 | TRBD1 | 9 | SADRGPLLN
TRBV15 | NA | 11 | ATSRDYEGEAF
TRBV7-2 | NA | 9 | ASTETDTQY
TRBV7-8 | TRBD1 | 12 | ASSLKTGLDIQY
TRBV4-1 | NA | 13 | ASSQGQDSNSPLH
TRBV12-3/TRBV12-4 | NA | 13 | ASRDRISSGNTIY
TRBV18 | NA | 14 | ASSPPWTGITDTQY
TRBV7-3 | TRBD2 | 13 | ASSFAGGQSDTQY
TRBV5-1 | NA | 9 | ASSSGREQY
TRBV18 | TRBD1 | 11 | ASSPDRVSGYT